A selection of T cell receptor beta chains follows, all from one sample in a study of monozygotic twins with inflammatory bowel disease. TCRdb reprocessed the 5' RACE reads, with one entry per CDR3 protein and no DNA. The repertoire table contains just over 300,000 distinct CDR3 sequences. Material: blood. Receptors originate from a human donor with ulcerative colitis or Crohn's disease, or a healthy co-twin of an affected twin (not recorded which). Both conserved end residues are part of each CDR3. Each record gives: J gene, V gene, CDR3 protein.

>TRBJ2-1|TRBV18
CASSPLDGGPGNEQFF
>TRBJ2-3|TRBV18
CASSPPSWDTQYF
>TRBJ1-1|TRBV6-1
CASRPLLQTGMNTEAFF
>TRBJ2-3|TRBV20-1
CSANVRENYIDTQYF
>TRBJ2-7|TRBV5-1
CASMESAGAYEQYF
>TRBJ2-1|TRBV28
CASSFRRKLHNEQFF
>TRBJ2-5|TRBV4-1
CASSQGIATGVNQETQYF
>TRBJ2-7|TRBV7-2
CASSSRTGAFYEQYF
>TRBJ2-3|TRBV29-1
CSVEWGSTDTQYF
>TRBJ2-5|TRBV18
CASSGGVRQETQYF
>TRBJ2-3|TRBV5-5
CASTRLGADTQYF
>TRBJ2-3|TRBV11-2
CASSSPGLAGGPYTDTQYF
>TRBJ1-1|TRBV6-6
CASTPIGASTEAFF
>TRBJ2-5|TRBV24-1
CATSDGYQETQYF
>TRBJ2-7|TRBV27
CASSLTGVYEQYF
>TRBJ2-7|TRBV12-3/TRBV12-4
CASSFEDRGIEQYF
>TRBJ1-5|TRBV18
CASSPTTVLNQPQHF
>TRBJ1-5|TRBV27
CASSFKPTGSNQPQHF
>TRBJ2-3|TRBV15
CATSRSGTTTDTQYF
>TRBJ2-2|TRBV7-7
CASSSTSGNTGELFF
>TRBJ1-6|TRBV7-9
CASSLPRGQPDSPLHF
>TRBJ1-2|TRBV5-1
CASSWDPRAAYGYTF
>TRBJ2-3|TRBV27
CASSRGVRYTQYF
>TRBJ2-5|TRBV28
CASSLGTPPTQYF
>TRBJ2-7|TRBV9
CASSVVPSSYEQNF
>TRBJ2-5|TRBV3-1
CASSQAGLGLTQYF
>TRBJ1-2|TRBV28
CATGTARELGYGYTF
>TRBJ2-2|TRBV19
CASTDVGTANTGELFF
>TRBJ2-2|TRBV3-1
CASSQGVTGSGELFF
>TRBJ2-2|TRBV5-6
CASSRRGRGLNTGELFF
>TRBJ2-3|TRBV6-6
CASSERTGADTQYF
>TRBJ1-4|TRBV9
CASSPRTGSDEKLFF
>TRBJ1-1|TRBV5-8
CASSFGRDTEAFF
>TRBJ1-5|TRBV11-2
CASSRGGPSQPQHF
>TRBJ1-3|TRBV12-3/TRBV12-4
CASSRTGAGNTIYF
>TRBJ2-7|TRBV6-1
CASSQGLAQGYEQYF
>TRBJ2-7|TRBV11-2
CASSGGTAPSTSVLYEQYF
>TRBJ2-5|TRBV18
CASSVNRVLGETQYF
>TRBJ2-7|TRBV20-1
CSAIAGYEQYF
>TRBJ1-5|TRBV7-3
CASSQGSDQPQHF
>TRBJ2-2|TRBV6-1
CASRNSGGDTGELFF
>TRBJ2-2|TRBV11-2
CASSFRGGLNTGELFF
>TRBJ2-3|TRBV7-8
CASSTQSDTQYF
>TRBJ2-1|TRBV7-9
CASSFWGAKVGNEQFF
>TRBJ2-3|TRBV6-4
CASSDAPTSTDTQYF
>TRBJ1-1|TRBV5-4
CASSLAGINTEAFF
>TRBJ2-1|TRBV7-9
CASSLAVYNEQFF